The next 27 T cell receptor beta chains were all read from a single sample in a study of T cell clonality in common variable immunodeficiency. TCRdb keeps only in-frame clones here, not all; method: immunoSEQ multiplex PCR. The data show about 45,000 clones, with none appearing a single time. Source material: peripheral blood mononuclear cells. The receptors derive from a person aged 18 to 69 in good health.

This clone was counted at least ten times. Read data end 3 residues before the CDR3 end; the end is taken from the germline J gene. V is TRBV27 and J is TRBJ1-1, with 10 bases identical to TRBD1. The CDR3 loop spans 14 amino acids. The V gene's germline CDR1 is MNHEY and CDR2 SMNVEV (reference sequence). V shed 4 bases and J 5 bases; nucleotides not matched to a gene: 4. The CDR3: CASSWDRGRTEAFF. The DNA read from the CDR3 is TGTGCCAGCAGTTGGGACAGGGGAAGAACTGAA.

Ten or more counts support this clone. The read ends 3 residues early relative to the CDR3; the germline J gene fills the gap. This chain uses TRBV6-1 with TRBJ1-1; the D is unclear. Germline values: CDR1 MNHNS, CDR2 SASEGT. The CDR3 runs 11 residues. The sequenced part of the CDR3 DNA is TGTGCCAGCAGTGAAGTGGGCAGA. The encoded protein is CASSEVGR. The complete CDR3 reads CASSEVGRAFF.

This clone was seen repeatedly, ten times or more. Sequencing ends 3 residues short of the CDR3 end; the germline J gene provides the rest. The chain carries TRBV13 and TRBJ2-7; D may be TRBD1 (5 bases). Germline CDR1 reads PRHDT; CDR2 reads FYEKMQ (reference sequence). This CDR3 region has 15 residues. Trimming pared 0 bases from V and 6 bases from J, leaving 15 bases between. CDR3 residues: CASSLGGAPSLEQYF. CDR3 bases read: TGTGCCAGCAGCTTAGGTGGGGCGCCGTCGCTCGAG. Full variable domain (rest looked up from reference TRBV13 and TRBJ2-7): AAGVIQSPRHLIKEKRETATLKCYPIPRHDTVYWYQQGPGQDPQFLISFYEKMQSDKGSIPDRFSAQQFSDYHSELNMSSLELGDSALYFCASSLGGAPSLEQYFGPGTRLTVT.

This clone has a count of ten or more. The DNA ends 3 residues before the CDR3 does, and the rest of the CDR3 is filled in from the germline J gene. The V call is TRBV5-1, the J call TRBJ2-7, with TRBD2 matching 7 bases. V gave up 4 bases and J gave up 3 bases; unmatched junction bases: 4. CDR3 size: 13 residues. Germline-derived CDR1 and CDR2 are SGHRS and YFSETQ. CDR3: CASSPGLNYEQYF. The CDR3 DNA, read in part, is TGCGCCAGCAGCCCGGGACTAAACTACGAG.

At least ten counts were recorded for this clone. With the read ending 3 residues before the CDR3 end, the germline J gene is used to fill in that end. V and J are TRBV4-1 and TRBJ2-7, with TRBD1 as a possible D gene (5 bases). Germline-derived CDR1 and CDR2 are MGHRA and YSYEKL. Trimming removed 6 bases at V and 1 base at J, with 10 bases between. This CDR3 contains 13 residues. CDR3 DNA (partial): TGCGCCAGCAGTCCCCAGGGTTCCTACGAG. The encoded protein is CASSPQGSYE. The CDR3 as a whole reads CASSPQGSYEQYF.

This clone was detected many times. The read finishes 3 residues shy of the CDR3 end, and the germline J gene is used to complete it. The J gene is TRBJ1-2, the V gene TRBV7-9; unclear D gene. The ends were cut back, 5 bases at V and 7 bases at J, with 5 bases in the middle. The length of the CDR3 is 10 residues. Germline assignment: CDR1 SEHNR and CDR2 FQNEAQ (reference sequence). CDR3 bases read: TGTGCCAGCAGCCTACGTGGC. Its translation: CASSLRG. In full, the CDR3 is CASSLRGYTF.

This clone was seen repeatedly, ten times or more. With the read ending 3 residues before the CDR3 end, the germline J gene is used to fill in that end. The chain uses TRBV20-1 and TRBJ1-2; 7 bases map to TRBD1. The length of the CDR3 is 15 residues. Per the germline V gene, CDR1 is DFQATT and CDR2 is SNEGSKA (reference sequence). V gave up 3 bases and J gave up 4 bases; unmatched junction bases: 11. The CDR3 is CSASLMGQSAYGYTF. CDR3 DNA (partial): TGCAGTGCTAGTTTAATGGGACAGAGTGCCTATGGC.

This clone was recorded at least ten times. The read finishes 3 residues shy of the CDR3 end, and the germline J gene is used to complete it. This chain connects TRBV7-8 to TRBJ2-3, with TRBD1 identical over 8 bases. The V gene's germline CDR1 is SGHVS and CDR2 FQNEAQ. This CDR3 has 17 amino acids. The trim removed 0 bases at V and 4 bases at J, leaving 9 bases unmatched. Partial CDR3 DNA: TGTGCCAGCAGCTTAGCTTTAGCGGACAGGGCGGCAGATACG. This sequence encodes CASSLALADRAADT. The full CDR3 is CASSLALADRAADTQYF.

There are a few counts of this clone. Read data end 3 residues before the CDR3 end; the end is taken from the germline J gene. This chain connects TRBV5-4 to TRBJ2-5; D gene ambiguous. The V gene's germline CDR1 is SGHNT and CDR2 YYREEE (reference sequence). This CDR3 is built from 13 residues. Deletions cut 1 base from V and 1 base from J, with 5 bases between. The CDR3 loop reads CASSLKRQETQYF. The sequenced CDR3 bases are TGTGCCAGCAGCTTGAAGCGCCAAGAGACC.

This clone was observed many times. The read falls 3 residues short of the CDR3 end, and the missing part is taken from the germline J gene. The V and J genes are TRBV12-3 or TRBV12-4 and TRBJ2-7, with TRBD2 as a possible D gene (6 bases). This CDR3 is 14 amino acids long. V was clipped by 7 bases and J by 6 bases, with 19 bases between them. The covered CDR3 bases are TGTGCCAGCACCCTCCAGGCGGGGAGAAGCGAG. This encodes CASTLQAGRSE. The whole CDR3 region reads CASTLQAGRSEQYF.

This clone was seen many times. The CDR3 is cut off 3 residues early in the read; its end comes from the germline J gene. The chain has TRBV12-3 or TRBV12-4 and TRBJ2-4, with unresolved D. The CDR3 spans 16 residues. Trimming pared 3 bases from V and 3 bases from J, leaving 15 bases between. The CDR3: CASSFLSGADKNIQYF. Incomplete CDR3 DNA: TGTGCCAGCAGTTTTCTATCCGGTGCCGACAAAAACATT.

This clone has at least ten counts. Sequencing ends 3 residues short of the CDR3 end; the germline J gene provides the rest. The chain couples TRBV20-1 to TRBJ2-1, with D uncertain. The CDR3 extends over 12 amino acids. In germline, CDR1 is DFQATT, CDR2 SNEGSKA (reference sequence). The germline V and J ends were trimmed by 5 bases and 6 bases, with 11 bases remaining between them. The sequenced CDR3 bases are TGCAGTGCTGGTCTTTTCGGCAATGAG. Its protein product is CSAGLFGNE. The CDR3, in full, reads CSAGLFGNEQFF.

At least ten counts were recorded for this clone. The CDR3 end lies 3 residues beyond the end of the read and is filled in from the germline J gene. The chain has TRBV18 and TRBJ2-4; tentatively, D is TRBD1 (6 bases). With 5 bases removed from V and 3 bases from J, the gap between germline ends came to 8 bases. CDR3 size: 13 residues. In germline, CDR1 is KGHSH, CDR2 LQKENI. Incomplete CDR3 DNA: TGTGCCAGCTCATGGACAGACAAAAACATT. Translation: CASSWTDKNI. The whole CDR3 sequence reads CASSWTDKNIQYF.

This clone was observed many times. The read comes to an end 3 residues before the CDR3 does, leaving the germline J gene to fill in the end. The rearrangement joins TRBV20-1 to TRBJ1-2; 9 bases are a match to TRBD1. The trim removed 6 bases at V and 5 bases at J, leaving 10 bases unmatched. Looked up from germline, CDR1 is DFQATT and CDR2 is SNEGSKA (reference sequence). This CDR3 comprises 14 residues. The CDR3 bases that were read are TGCAGTGCCGACACCGCGACAGGGGGGTATGGC. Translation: CSADTATGGYG. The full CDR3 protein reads CSADTATGGYGYTF.

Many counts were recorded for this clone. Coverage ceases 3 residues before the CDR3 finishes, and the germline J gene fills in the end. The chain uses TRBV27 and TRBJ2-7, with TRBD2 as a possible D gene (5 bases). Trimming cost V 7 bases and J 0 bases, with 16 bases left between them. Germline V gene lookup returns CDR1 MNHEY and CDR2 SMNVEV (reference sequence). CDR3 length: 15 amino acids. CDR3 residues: CASKMGSGSSYEQYF. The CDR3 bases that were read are TGTGCCAGCAAGATGGGAAGCGGCAGCTCCTACGAG.

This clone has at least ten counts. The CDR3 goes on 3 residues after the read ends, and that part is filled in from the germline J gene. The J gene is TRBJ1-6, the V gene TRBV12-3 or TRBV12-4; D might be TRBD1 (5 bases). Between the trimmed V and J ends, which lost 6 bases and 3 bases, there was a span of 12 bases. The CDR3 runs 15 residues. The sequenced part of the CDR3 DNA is TGTGCCAGCAGCGGCCAGGGTCACTATAATTCACCC. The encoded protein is CASSGQGHYNSP. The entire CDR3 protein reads CASSGQGHYNSPLHF.

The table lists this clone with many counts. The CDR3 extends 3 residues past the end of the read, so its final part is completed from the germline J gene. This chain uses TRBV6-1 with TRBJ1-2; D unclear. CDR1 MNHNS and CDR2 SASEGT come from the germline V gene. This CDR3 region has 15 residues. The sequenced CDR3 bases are TGTGCCAGCAGTGAAAGGTTAAACGAGGGTGCCGGC. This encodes CASSERLNEGAG. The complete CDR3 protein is CASSERLNEGAGYTF.

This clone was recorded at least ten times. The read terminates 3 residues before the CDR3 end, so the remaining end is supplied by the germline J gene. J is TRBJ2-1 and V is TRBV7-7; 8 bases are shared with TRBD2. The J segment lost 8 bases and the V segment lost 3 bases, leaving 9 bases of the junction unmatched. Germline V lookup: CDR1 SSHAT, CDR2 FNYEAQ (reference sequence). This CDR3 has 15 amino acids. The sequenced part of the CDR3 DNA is TGTGCCAGCAGCTTGGGGATCGGACTAGCCGATGAG. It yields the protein CASSLGIGLADE. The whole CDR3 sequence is CASSLGIGLADEQFF.

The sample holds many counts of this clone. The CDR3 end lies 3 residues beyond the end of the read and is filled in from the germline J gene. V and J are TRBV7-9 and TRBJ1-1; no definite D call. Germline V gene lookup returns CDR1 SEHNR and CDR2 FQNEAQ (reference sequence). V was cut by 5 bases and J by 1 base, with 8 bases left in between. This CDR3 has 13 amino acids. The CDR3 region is CASSPQENTEAFF. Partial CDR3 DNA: TGTGCCAGCAGCCCCCAGGAGAACACTGAA.

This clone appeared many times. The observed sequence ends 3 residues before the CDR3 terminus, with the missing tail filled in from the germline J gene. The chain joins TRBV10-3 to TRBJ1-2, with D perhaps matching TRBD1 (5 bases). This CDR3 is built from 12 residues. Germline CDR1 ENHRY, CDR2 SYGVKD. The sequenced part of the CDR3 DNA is TGTGCCATCCTCGGCAGGGTGGAGGGC. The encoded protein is CAILGRVEG. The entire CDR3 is CAILGRVEGYTF.

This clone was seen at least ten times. Incomplete CDR3 DNA: TGTGCCGTAAGTCCAGGGGTTACTCTTATGAACACTGAA. This gives the protein CAVSPGVTLMNTE. The full-length CDR3 reads as CAVSPGVTLMNTEAFF. The chain carries TRBV14 and TRBJ1-1; D perhaps matches TRBD1 (6 bases). The CDR3 end falls 3 residues outside the read, so it is completed with the germline J gene. Germline CDR1 SGHDN, CDR2 FVKESK. The germline V and J ends were trimmed by 11 bases and 0 bases, with 22 bases remaining between them. This CDR3 is built from 16 residues.

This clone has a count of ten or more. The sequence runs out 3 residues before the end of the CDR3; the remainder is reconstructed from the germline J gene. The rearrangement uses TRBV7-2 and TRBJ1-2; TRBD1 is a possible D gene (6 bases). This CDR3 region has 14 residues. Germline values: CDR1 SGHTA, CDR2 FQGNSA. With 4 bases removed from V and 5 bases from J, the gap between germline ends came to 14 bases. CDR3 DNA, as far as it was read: TGTGCCAGCAGCTCAACAGGGACCGGTTATGGC. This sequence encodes CASSSTGTGYG. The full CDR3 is CASSSTGTGYGYTF.

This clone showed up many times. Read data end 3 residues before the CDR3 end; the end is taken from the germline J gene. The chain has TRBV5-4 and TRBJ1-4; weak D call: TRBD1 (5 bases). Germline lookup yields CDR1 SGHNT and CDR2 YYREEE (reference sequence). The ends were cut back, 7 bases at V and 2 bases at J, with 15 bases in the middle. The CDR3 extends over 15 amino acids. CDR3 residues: CASGEKTATNEKLFF. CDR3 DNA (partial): TGTGCCAGCGGGGAAAAGACAGCCACTAATGAAAAA.

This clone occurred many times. Here the CDR3 reads CSAQRGGEKLFF. The DNA read from the CDR3 is TGCAGTGCCCAAAGGGGGGGTGAAAAA. V usage is TRBV20-1 and J usage is TRBJ1-4; TRBD1 might be the D (6 bases). The observed sequence ends 3 residues before the CDR3 terminus, with the missing tail filled in from the germline J gene. The CDR3 covers 12 residues. From germline, CDR1 is DFQATT and CDR2 SNEGSKA (reference sequence). Trimming removed 6 bases at V and 7 bases at J, with 12 bases between.

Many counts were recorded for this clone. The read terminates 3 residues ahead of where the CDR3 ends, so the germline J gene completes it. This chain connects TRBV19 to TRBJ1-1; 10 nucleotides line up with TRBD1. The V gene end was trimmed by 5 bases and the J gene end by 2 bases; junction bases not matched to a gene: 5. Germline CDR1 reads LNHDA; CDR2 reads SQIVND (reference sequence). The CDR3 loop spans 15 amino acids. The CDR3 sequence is CASSPWTGGNTEAFF. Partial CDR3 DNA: TGTGCCAGTAGTCCTTGGACAGGGGGAAACACTGAA.

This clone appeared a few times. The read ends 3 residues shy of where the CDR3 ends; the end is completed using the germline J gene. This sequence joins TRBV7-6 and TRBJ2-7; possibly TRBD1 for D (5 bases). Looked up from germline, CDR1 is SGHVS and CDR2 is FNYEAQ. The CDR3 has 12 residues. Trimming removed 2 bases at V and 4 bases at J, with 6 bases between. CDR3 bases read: TGTGCCAGCAGCTTATCAGGGTACGAG. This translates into CASSLSGYE. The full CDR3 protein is CASSLSGYEQYF.

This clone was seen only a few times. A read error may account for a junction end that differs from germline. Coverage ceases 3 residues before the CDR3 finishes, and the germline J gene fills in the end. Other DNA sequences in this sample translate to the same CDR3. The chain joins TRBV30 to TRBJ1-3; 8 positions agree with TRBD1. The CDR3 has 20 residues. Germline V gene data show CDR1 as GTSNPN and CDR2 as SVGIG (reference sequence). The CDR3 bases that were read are TGTGCCTGGAGTAGCGACCCCGTTTGGCAGGGGGCGATCTCTGGAAACACG. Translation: CAWSSDPVWQGAISGNT. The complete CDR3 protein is CAWSSDPVWQGAISGNTIYF.